This TCR beta chain derives from a study of neoadjuvant anti-PD-1 for oral cavity cancer. Study in general: Around day 43, patients without progression received a fourth nivolumab dose before surgery.

Stage II-IVA oral cavity squamous cell carcinoma was new and untreated by systemic or radiation therapy. The method was immunoSEQ multiplex PCR; TCRdb's version includes in-frame clones alone and lacks a portion of them. The data contain under 85,000 clones, about four fifths of them seen just once; the ten biggest clones take up 2.5% to 4%. In regard to this clone: Its target is unknown.

Germline V gives CDR1 SGHVS, CDR2 FNYEAQ. The V and J ends lost 4 bases and 5 bases, in that order; junction bases with no gene match: 8. The CDR3 runs to 15 residues. Overall study findings and caveats: Post-nivolumab, blood T cell clonality was significantly elevated in non-responders.

The sequence was collected from a person between 35 and 79 years old with oral cavity squamous cell carcinoma. The specimen was PBMCs, collected before nivolumab (anti-PD-1) treatment. The chain links TRBV7-6 to TRBJ2-7, with 10 bases that match TRBD2. Here the CDR3 DNA reads TGTGCCAGCAGCTCAACCGGGACTAGCGCCAACGAGCAGTACTTC. Amino acids: CASSSTGTSANEQYF.